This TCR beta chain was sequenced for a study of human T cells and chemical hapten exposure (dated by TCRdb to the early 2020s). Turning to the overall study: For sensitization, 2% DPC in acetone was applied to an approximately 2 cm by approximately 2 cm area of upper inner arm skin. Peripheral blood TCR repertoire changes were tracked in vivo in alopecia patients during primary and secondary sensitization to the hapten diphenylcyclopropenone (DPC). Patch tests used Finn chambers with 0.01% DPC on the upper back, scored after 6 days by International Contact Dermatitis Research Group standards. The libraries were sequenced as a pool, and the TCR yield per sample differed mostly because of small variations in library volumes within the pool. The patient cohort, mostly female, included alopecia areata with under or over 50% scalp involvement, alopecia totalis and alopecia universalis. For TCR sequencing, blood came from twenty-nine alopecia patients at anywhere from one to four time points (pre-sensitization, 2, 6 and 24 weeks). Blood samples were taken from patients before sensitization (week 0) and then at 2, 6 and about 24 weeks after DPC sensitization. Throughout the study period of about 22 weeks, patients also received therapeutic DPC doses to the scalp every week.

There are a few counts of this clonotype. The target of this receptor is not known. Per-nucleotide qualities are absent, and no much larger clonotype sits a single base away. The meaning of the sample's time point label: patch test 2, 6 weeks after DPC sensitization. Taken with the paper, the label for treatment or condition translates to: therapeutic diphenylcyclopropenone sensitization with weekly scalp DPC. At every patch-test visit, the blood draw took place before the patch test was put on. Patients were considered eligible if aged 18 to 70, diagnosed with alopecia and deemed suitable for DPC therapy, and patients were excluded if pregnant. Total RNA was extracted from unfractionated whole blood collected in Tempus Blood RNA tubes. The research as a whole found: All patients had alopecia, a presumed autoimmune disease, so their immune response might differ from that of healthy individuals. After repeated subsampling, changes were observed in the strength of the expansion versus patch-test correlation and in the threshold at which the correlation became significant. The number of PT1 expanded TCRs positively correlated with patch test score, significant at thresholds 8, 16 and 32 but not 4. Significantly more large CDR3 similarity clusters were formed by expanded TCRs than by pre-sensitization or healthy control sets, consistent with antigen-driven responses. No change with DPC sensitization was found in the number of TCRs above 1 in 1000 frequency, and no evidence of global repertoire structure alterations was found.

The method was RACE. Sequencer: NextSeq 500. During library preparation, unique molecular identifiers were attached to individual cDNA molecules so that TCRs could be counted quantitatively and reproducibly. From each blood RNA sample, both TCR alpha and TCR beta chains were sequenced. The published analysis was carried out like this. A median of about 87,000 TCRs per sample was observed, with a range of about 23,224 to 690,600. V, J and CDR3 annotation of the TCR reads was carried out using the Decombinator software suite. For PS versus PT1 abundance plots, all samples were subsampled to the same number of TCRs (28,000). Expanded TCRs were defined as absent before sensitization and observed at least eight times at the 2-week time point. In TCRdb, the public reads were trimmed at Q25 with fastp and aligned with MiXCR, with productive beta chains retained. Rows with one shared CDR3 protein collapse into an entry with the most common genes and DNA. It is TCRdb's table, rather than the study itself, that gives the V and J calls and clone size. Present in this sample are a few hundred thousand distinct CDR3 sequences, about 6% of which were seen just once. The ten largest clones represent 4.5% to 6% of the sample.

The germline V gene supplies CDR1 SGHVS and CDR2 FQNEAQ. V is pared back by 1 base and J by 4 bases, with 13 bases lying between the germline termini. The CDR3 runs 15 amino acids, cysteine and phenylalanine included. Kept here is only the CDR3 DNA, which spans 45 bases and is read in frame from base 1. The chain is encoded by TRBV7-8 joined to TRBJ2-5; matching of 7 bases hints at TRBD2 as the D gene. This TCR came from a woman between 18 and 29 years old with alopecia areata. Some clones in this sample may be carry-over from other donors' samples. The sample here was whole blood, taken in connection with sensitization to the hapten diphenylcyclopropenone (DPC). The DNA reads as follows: TGTGCCAGCAGCTTAGTGGGGGGGCAGCGAGAGACCCAGTACTTC. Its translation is CASSLVGGQRETQYF.